The 10 T cell receptor beta chains below all came from one sample that was sequenced in a study of T cell responses to AZD1222 COVID-19 vaccine. The table came from immunoSEQ multiplex PCR; TCRdb's copy has only in-frame clones and leaves some out. The sample lists about 120,000 clones, approximately 90% occurring once. The input for sequencing was peripheral blood, taken 28 days after the second AZD1222 dose. The receptors originated from an adult who received the AZD1222 COVID-19 vaccine.

The chain combines TRBV6-2 or TRBV6-3 with TRBJ2-3; tentatively, D is TRBD1 (5 bases). This CDR3 contains 14 residues. Germline CDR1 and CDR2: MNHEY and SVGEGT. The V end was cut by 7 bases, the J end by 6 bases, with 17 bases between. The CDR3 DNA is TGTGCCAGCACCCCTGGTGGGGCCCGGGATACGCAGTATTTT. This sequence encodes CASTPGGARDTQYF.

The gene calls are TRBV18 and TRBJ1-5, with D tentatively TRBD1 (5 bases). Germline CDR1 KGHSH, CDR2 LQKENI. CDR3 length: 12 amino acids. The V end was cut by 5 bases, the J end by 8 bases, with 10 bases between. The chain's CDR3 is CASSTGGEPQHF. DNA of the CDR3: TGTGCCAGCTCAACAGGAGGGGAGCCCCAGCATTTT.

The chain employs TRBV29-1 and TRBJ1-2; possible D gene TRBD1, 5 bases. The CDR3 length is 13 residues. Trimming removed 6 bases at V and 6 bases at J, with 17 bases between. Germline V lookup: CDR1 SQVTM, CDR2 ANQGSEA. The CDR3 sequence is CSVGPGGSNGYTF. The DNA of the CDR3 is TGCAGCGTCGGTCCCGGGGGGTCCAATGGCTACACCTTC.

The CDR3 protein is CASSLDSRSSYEQYF. CDR3 sequence (DNA): TGCGCCAGCAGCTTAGACTCTAGGAGCTCCTACGAGCAGTACTTC. The gene calls are TRBV5-1 and TRBJ2-7; D uncertain. There are 15 residues in the CDR3. CDR1 is SGHRS, CDR2 YFSETQ, per germline. Between the trimmed V and J ends, which lost 2 bases and 0 bases, there was a span of 12 bases.

V is TRBV18 and J is TRBJ2-7, with D perhaps matching TRBD1 or TRBD2 (5 bases each). In germline, CDR1 is KGHSH, CDR2 LQKENI. V lost 3 bases and J 2 bases, leaving 11 bases between the germline ends. The CDR3 sequence is 14 residues long. CDR3: CASSPTGTTYEQYF. CDR3 sequence (DNA): TGTGCCAGCTCACCCACCGGGACGACCTACGAGCAGTACTTC. The entire variable domain, with the rest obtained from reference TRBV18 and TRBJ2-7, is as follows: NAGVMQNPRHLVRRRGQEARLRCSPMKGHSHVYWYRQLPEEGLKFMVYLQKENIIDESGMPKERFSAEFPKEGPSILRIQQVVRGDSAAYFCASSPTGTTYEQYFGPGTRLTVT.

This chain links TRBV21-1 with TRBJ2-7; whether TRBD2, the table's D call, matches the DNA was not checked. TRBV21-1 counts as a pseudogene. The CDR3 totals 12 residues. The CDR3 reads CASSKNRGGQYF. CDR3 sequence (DNA): TGTGCCAGCAGCAAAAATAGGGGGGGGCAGTACTTC.

The rearrangement joins TRBV14 to TRBJ2-7, with 10 bases lining up with TRBD1. This CDR3 has 14 amino acids. The germline gives CDR1 SGHDN, CDR2 FVKESK. V was pared by 4 bases and J by 3 bases, with 3 bases of the junction left unmatched. CDR3 DNA: TGTGCCAGCAGCCCGGACAGGGGGGACTACGAGCAGTACTTC. Its translation is CASSPDRGDYEQYF.

V usage is TRBV5-8 and J usage is TRBJ1-5; no firm D call. Trimming shortened V by 2 bases and J by 4 bases, and 10 bases separated the two germline ends. The CDR3 extends over 14 amino acids. Germline-derived CDR1 and CDR2 are SGHTS and YDEGEE. CDR3 nucleotide sequence: TGTGCCAGCAGCTTCTTCGGGAGGAATCAGCCCCAGCATTTT. It specifies CASSFFGRNQPQHF.

This chain connects TRBV6-5 to TRBJ1-1; D gene unclear. Germline CDR1 MNHEY, CDR2 SVGAGI. Deletions cut 6 bases from V and 9 bases from J, with 14 bases between. This CDR3 region has 12 residues. CDR3: CASSSADRQAFF. CDR3 coding DNA: TGTGCCAGCAGCTCAGCGGATAGGCAAGCTTTCTTT.

The chain links TRBV18 to TRBJ1-5, with 10 bases fitting TRBD1. This CDR3 region has 16 residues. Unmatched junction bases numbered 4, after V lost 3 bases and J lost 2 bases. From germline, CDR1 is KGHSH and CDR2 LQKENI. In DNA form, the CDR3 reads TGTGCCAGCTCACCGGCGGGGACAGGGGGCAATCAGCCCCAGCATTTT. Its protein product is CASSPAGTGGNQPQHF.